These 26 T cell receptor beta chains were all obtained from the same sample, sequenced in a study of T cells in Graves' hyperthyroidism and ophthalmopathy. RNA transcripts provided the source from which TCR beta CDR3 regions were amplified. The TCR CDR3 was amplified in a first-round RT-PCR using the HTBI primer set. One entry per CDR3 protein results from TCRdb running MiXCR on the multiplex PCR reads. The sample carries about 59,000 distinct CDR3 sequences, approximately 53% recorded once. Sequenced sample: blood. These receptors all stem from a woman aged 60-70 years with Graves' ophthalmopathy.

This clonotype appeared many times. Here the CDR3 DNA reads TGTGCCAGCAGCCACCGGGACAGCGTTCAGCCCCAGCATTTT. The encoded protein is CASSHRDSVQPQHF. The V and J genes are TRBV3-1 and TRBJ1-5; TRBD1 aligns across 7 bases. This CDR3 is built from 14 residues. V lost 3 bases, J lost 6 bases, and 5 bases stayed unmatched. Germline values: CDR1 LGHDT, CDR2 YNNKEL (reference sequence).

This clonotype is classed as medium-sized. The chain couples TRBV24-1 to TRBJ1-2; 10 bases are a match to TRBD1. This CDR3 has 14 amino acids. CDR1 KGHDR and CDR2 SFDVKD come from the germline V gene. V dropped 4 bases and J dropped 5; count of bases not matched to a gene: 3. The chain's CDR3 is CATSETGQGYGYTF. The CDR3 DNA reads TGTGCCACCAGTGAGACGGGACAGGGGTATGGCTACACCTTC.

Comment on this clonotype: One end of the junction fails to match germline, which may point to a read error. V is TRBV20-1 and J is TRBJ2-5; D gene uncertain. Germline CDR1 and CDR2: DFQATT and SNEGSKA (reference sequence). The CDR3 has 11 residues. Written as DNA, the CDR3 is TGCGGTTCCAAAGGTGTAGAGACGCAGTACTTC. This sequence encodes CGSKGVETQYF.

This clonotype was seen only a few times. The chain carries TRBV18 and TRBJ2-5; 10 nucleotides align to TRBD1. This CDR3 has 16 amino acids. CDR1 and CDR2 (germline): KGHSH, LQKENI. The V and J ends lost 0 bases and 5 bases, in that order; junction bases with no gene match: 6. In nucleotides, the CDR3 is TGTGCCAGCTCACCACCGGGACAGGGGCTCTGGGAGACCCAGTACTTC. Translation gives CASSPPGQGLWETQYF.

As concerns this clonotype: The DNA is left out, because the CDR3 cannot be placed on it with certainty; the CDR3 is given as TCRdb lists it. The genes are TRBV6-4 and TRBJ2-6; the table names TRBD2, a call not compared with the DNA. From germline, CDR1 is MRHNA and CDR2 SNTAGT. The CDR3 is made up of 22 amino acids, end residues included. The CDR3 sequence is CASSAGGHNEQFFGSGANVLTF.

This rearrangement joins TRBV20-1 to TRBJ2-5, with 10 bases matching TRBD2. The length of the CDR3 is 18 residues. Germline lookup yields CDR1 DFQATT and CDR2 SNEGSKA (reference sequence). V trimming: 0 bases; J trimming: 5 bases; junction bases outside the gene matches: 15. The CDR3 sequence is CSARDQASGSSYNETQYF. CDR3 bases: TGCAGTGCTAGAGATCAGGCTAGCGGGAGCTCCTACAATGAGACCCAGTACTTC.

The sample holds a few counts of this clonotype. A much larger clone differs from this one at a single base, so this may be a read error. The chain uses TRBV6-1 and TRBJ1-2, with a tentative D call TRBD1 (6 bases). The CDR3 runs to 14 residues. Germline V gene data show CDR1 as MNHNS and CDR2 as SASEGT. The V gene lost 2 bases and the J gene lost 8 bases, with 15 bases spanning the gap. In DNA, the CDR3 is TGTGCCAGCAGTGAATCGGGGGGGGGGGGCGGCTACACCTTC. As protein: CASSESGGGGGYTF.

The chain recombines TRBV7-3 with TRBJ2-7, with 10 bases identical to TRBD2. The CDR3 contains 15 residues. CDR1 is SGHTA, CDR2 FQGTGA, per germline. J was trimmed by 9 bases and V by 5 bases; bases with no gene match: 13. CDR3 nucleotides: TGTGCCAGCAGCCTAGACAGGTCGGGACTAGCGAGGCAGTACTTC. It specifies CASSLDRSGLARQYF.

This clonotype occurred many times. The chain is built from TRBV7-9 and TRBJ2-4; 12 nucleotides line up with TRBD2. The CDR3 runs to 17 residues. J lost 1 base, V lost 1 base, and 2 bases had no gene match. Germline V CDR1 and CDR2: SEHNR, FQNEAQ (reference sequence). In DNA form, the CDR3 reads TGTGCCAGCAGCTTAGTTACTAGCGGGGGGGCCAAAAACATTCAGTACTTC. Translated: CASSLVTSGGAKNIQYF.

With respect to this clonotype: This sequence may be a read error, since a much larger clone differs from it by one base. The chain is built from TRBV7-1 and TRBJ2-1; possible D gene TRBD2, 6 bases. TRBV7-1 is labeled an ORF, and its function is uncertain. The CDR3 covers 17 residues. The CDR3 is CASSSSGSPSSSNEQFF. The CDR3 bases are TGTGCCAGCAGCTCAAGCGGGTCCCCGAGCTCCTCCAATGAGCAGTTCTTC.

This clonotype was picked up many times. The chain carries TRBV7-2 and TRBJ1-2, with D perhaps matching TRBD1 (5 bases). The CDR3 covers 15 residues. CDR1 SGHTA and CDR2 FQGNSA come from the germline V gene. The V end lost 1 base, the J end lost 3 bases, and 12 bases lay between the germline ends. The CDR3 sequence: CASSLDPGTHYGYTF. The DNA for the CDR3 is TGTGCCAGCAGCTTAGACCCCGGGACGCACTATGGCTACACCTTC.

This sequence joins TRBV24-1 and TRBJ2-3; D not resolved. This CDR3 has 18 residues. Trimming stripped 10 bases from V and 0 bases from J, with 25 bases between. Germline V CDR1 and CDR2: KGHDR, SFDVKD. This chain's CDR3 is CATRQLGLQAVSTDTQYF. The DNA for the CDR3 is TGTGCCACAAGACAACTGGGCCTCCAGGCTGTGAGCACAGATACGCAGTATTTT.

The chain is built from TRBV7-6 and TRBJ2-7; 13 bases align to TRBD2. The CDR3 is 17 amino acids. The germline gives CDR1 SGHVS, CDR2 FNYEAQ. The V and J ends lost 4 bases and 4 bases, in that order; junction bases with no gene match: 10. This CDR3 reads CASSWGEGLAGQYEQYF. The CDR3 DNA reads TGTGCCAGCAGCTGGGGGGAGGGACTAGCGGGGCAATACGAGCAGTACTTC.

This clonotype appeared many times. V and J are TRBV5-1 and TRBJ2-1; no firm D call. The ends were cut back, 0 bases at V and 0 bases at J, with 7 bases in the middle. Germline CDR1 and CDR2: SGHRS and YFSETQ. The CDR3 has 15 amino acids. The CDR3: CASSLEGNSYNEQFF. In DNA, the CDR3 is TGCGCCAGCAGCTTGGAGGGTAACTCCTACAATGAGCAGTTCTTC.

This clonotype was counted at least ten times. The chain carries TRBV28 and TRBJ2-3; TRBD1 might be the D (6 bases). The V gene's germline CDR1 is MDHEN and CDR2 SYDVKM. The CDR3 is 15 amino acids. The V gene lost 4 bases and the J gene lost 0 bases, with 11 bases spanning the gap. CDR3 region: CASSSTGTSTDTQYF. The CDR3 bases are TGTGCCAGCAGTTCGACAGGCACTAGCACAGATACGCAGTATTTT.

The CDR3 region is CASSPGADQETQYF. The CDR3 nucleotides read TGTGCCAGCAGCCCGGGGGCGGACCAAGAGACCCAGTACTTC. The chain recombines TRBV7-8 with TRBJ2-5, with D perhaps assigned TRBD1 or TRBD2 (6 bases each). This CDR3 has 14 residues. The germline gives CDR1 SGHVS, CDR2 FQNEAQ. V lost 5 bases and J 0 bases, leaving 10 bases between the germline ends.

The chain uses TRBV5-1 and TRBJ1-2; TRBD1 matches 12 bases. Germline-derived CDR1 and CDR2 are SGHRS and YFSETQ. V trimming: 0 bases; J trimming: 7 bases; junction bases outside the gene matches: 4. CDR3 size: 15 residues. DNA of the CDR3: TGCGCCAGCAGCTTGGAGGGACAGGGGGCCGGTGGCTACACCTTC. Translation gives CASSLEGQGAGGYTF.

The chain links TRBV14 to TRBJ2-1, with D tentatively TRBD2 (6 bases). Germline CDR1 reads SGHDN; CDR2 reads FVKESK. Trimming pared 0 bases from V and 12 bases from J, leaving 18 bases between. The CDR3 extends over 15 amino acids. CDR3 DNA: TGTGCCAGCAGCCAAGATGGGGCACAGCGGGTGGTGCAGTTCTTC. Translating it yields CASSQDGAQRVVQFF.

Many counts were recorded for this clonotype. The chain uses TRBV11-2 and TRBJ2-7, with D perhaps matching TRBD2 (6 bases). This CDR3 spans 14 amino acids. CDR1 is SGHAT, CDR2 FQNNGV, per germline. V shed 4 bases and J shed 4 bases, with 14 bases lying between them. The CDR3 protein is CASSSVGSRYEQYF. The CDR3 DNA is TGTGCCAGCAGCTCGGTCGGGAGTAGGTACGAGCAGTACTTC.

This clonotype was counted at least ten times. CDR3 sequence reads: CASSLSNGQGGNTGELFF. The CDR3 bases are TGCGCCAGCAGCCTCTCGAACGGGCAGGGGGGGAACACCGGGGAGCTGTTTTTT. This rearrangement joins TRBV4-1 to TRBJ2-2, with a tentative D call TRBD1 (7 bases). Germline V gene data show CDR1 as MGHRA and CDR2 as YSYEKL. V lost 4 bases, J lost 1 base, and 19 bases lay in between. The CDR3 runs to 18 residues.

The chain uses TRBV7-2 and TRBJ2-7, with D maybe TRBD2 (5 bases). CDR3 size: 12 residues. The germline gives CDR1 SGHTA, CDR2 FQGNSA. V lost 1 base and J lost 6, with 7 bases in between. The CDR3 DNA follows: TGTGCCAGCAGCTTAGGACTATCCGAGCAGTACTTC. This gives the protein CASSLGLSEQYF.

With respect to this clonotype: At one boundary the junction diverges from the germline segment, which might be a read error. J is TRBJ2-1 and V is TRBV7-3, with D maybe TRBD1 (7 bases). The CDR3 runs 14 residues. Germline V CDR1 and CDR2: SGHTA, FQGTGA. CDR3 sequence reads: CDSSPPAGGNEQFF. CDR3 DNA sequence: TGTGACAGCTCACCACCGGCAGGGGGGAATGAGCAGTTCTTC. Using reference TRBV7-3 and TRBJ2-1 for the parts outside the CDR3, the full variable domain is GAGVSQTPSNKVTEKGKYVELRCDPISGHTALYWYRQSLGQGPEFLIYFQGTGAADDSGLPNDRFFAVRPEGSVSTLKIQRTERGDSAVYLCDSSPPAGGNEQFFGPGTRLTVL.

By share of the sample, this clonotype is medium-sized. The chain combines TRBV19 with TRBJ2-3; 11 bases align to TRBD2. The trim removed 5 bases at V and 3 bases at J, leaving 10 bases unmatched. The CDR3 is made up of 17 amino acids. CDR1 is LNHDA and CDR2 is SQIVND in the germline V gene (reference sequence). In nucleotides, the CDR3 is TGTGCCAGTAGTCCCTGGGGTAGCGGGGGGGCAACAGATACGCAGTATTTT. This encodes CASSPWGSGGATDTQYF.

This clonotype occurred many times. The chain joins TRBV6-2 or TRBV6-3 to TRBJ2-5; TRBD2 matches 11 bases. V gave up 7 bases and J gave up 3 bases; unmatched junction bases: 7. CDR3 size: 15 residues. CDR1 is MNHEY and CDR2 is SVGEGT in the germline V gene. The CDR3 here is CASIPGGLAEETQYF. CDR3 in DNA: TGTGCCAGCATTCCAGGGGGACTAGCGGAAGAGACCCAGTACTTC.

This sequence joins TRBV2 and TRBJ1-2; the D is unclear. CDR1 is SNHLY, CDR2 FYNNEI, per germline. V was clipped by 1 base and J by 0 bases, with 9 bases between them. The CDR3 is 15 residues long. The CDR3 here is CASSEGRAANYGYTF. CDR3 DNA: TGTGCCAGCAGTGAAGGGAGGGCAGCTAACTATGGCTACACCTTC.

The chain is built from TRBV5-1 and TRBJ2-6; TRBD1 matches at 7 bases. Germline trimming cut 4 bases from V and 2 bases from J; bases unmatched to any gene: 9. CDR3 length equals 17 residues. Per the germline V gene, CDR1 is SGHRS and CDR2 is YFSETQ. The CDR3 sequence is CASSATGPSAGANVLTF. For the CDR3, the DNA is TGCGCCAGCAGCGCGACAGGGCCGAGTGCTGGGGCCAACGTCCTGACTTTC. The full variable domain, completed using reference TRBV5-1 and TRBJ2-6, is KAGVTQTPRYLIKTRGQQVTLSCSPISGHRSVSWYQQTPGQGLQFLFEYFSETQRNKGNFPGRFSGRQFSNSRSEMNVSTLELGDSALYLCASSATGPSAGANVLTFGAGSRLTVL.